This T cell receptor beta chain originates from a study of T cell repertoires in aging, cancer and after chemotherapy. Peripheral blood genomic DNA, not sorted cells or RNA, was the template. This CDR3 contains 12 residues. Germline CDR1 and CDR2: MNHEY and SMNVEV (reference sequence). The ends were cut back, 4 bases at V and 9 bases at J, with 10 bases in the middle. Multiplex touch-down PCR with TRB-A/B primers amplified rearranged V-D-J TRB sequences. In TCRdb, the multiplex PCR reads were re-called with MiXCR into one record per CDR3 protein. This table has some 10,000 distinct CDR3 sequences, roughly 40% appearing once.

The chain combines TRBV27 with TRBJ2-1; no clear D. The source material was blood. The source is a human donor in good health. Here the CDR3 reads CASSSGPGEQFF. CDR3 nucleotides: TGTGCCAGCAGTTCTGGACCCGGTGAGCAGTTCTTC.